This T cell receptor beta chain came from a study of STAT5B mutations in CD4+ large granular lymphocyte leukemia. Profiling relied on immunoSEQ multiplex PCR, and the TCRdb table lists in-frame clones only, not all of them. The sample contains around 33,000 clones, more than 60% of which appear only once. The germline V gene has CDR1 SGHTA and CDR2 FQGNSA. This CDR3 is built from 15 residues. Trimming removed 1 base from V and 5 bases from J, with 12 bases in between. The sequenced sample consisted of CD4+ T cells from blood buffy coats. This rearrangement joins TRBV7-2 to TRBJ2-1, with D perhaps matching TRBD1 (5 bases). The TCR comes from a human donor in good health. The CDR3 protein is CASSLVQVWNNEQFF. The CDR3 DNA sequence: TGTGCCAGCAGCTTAGTACAGGTATGGAACAATGAGCAGTTCTTC.